Sequencing of this T cell receptor (beta chain) was carried out in a study of cytomegalovirus exposure and HLA in healthy donors. Both 60 Vbeta primers and 13 Jbeta primers went into the PCR. Assay: immunoSEQ multiplex PCR; the TCRdb copy retains only in-frame clones and omits some. The top ten clones hold 0.71% of a sample with under 250,000 clones, 75% to 90% of them seen once. Note on this clone: Its antigen is not identified.

V was cut by 5 bases and J by 5 bases, with 11 bases left in between. Germline CDR1 SGHRS, CDR2 YFSETQ. This CDR3 is built from 13 residues. Donors were nominally healthy when sampled, though unrecorded immune exposures were likely. Study-wide results and caveats: The investigators catalogued 150 to 200 TCR beta chains as cytomegalovirus-associated. DRB1 showed the most TCR associations and HLA-C the fewest in a later analysis, as rates varied by HLA locus. Most TCR sequences showed up rarely, but some public TCRs showed up in many donors.

The sequenced sample consisted of PBMCs. This clonotype was obtained from a boy aged 2-9 years in good health and CMV-seronegative. The gene calls are TRBV5-1 and TRBJ1-5; D is perhaps TRBD1 (5 bases). The CDR3 here is CASRQATDQPQHF. DNA for the CDR3: TGCGCCAGCAGACAGGCCACGGATCAGCCCCAGCATTTT. Complete variable domain (other parts from reference TRBV5-1 and TRBJ1-5): KAGVTQTPRYLIKTRGQQVTLSCSPISGHRSVSWYQQTPGQGLQFLFEYFSETQRNKGNFPGRFSGRQFSNSRSEMNVSTLELGDSALYLCASRQATDQPQHFGDGTRLSIL.